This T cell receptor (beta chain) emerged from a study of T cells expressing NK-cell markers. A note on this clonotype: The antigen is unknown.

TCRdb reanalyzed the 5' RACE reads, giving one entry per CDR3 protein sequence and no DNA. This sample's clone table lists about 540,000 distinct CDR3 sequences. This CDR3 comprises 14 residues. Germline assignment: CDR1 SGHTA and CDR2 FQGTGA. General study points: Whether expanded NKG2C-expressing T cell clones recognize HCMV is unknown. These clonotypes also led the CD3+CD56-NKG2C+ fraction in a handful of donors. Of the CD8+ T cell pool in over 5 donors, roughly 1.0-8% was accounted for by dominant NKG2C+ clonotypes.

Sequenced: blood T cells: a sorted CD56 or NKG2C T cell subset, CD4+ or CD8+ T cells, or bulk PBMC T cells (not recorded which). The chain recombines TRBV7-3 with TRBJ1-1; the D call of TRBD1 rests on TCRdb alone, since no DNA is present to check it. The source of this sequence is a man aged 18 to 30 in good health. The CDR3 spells CASSLKDRQAEAFF. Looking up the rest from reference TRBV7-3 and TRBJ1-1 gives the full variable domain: GAGVSQTPSNKVTEKGKYVELRCDPISGHTALYWYRQSLGQGPEFLIYFQGTGAADDSGLPNDRFFAVRPEGSVSTLKIQRTERGDSAVYLCASSLKDRQAEAFFGQGTRLTVV.